These T cell receptor beta chains were read from a single sample in a study of OX40 agonist ivuxolimab in advanced cancers. TCRdb keeps only in-frame clones here, not all; method: immunoSEQ multiplex PCR. The profile covers about 37,000 clones, with 75% to 90% appearing a single time and approximately 32% taken by the ten largest. The material sequenced was CD4+ or CD8+ T cells sorted from blood, taken in a trial of the OX40 agonist ivuxolimab. The receptors here all came from an adult with an advanced solid tumor such as melanoma, head and neck, liver or kidney cancer. The CDR3 runs from the conserved cysteine through the conserved F or W. D genes are given only for firm matches. A clone size is listed for some rows: how often the clone was seen (once, few, many), or a class if it is expanded.

d_gene: .
abundance: .
v_gene: TRBV9
j_gene: TRBJ2-7
CDR3nt: TGTGCCAGCAGCGTAGGGACCGTCGCCTACGAGCAGTACTTC
CDR3aa: CASSVGTVAYEQYF

d_gene: .
abundance: .
v_gene: TRBV12-5
j_gene: TRBJ2-3
CDR3nt: TGTGCTAGTGGTTTGGTACTGCTTACTAGCACAGATACGCAGTATTTT
CDR3aa: CASGLVLLTSTDTQYF

d_gene: .
abundance: .
v_gene: TRBV7-9
j_gene: TRBJ1-3
CDR3nt: TGTGCCAGCAGTCAACATTCCAGGGAAAGGTCTGGAAACACCATATATTTT
CDR3aa: CASSQHSRERSGNTIYF

d_gene: TRBD2
abundance: .
v_gene: TRBV19
j_gene: TRBJ2-7
CDR3nt: TGTGCCAGTAGTATAGGGGCGGGACTATATGGAGTCTACGAGCAGTACTTC
CDR3aa: CASSIGAGLYGVYEQYF

d_gene: .
abundance: .
v_gene: TRBV14
j_gene: TRBJ2-2
CDR3nt: TGTGCCAGCAGCGCACAGGGGAACACCGGGGAGCTGTTTTTT
CDR3aa: CASSAQGNTGELFF

d_gene: .
abundance: .
v_gene: TRBV10-1
j_gene: TRBJ2-3
CDR3nt: TGCGCCACCGGGACCGCGGAGGCTGGCACAGATACGCAGTATTTT
CDR3aa: CATGTAEAGTDTQYF

d_gene: .
abundance: .
v_gene: TRBV5-6
j_gene: TRBJ1-6
CDR3nt: TGTGCCAGCAGCGGCAGGGGCTTTTCACCCCTCCACTTT
CDR3aa: CASSGRGFSPLHF

d_gene: .
abundance: .
v_gene: TRBV18
j_gene: TRBJ2-7
CDR3nt: TGTGCCAGCTCACCAGTTCCAGGGGTTTCCTACGAGCAGTACTTC
CDR3aa: CASSPVPGVSYEQYF

d_gene: TRBD1
abundance: .
v_gene: TRBV2
j_gene: TRBJ2-7
CDR3nt: TGTGCCAGCAGCTCGGACAGGGGGTACGAGCAGTACTTC
CDR3aa: CASSSDRGYEQYF

d_gene: .
abundance: .
v_gene: TRBV7-2
j_gene: TRBJ2-7
CDR3nt: TGTGCCAGCAGGGGAGCCGGGCCCCTCGAGCAGTACTTC
CDR3aa: CASRGAGPLEQYF

d_gene: .
abundance: once
v_gene: TRBV5-1
j_gene: TRBJ1-1
CDR3nt: TGCGCCAGCAGCTTGCTGGATTTGAACACTGAAGCTTTCTTT
CDR3aa: CASSLLDLNTEAFF

d_gene: .
abundance: .
v_gene: TRBV7-9
j_gene: TRBJ1-1
CDR3nt: TGTGCCAGCAGCCCCCGAGCGGGGAACACTGAAGCTTTCTTT
CDR3aa: CASSPRAGNTEAFF

d_gene: .
abundance: .
v_gene: TRBV10-1
j_gene: TRBJ2-2
CDR3nt: TGCGCCAGCAAGGAGGGGAACACCGGGGAGCTGTTTTTT
CDR3aa: CASKEGNTGELFF

d_gene: TRBD1
abundance: once
v_gene: TRBV10-3
j_gene: TRBJ1-1
CDR3nt: TGTGCCATCAGTGAGAGCCGGGACAGTGGGGGGAGGCAAGCTTTCTTT
CDR3aa: CAISESRDSGGRQAFF

d_gene: TRBD1
abundance: .
v_gene: TRBV7-8
j_gene: TRBJ1-1
CDR3nt: TGTGCCAGCATCAGAAGGGGGCCGAAAGGGGTTAGAGACACTGAAGCTTTCTTT
CDR3aa: CASIRRGPKGVRDTEAFF

d_gene: .
abundance: .
v_gene: TRBV15
j_gene: TRBJ2-1
CDR3nt: TGTGCCACCAGCGATCGAGGGACTCCGCCTGAGCAGTTCTTC
CDR3aa: CATSDRGTPPEQFF

d_gene: .
abundance: .
v_gene: TRBV5-8
j_gene: TRBJ2-2
CDR3nt: TGTGCCAGCAGCCCATGGAACACCGGGGAGCTGTTTTTT
CDR3aa: CASSPWNTGELFF